This entry lists 5 T cell receptor beta chains sequenced from one sample in a study of blood T cell repertoires in COVID-19 (dated by TCRdb to 2018 to 2021). Libraries came from the immunoSEQ multiplex PCR assay. The source is immuneACCESS, and TCRdb retained only in-frame sequences with V and J called. Part of the clones is not carried over; for the studies checked, unresolved V genes explain less than half of this, and the remainder is unexplained. The sample has around 170,000 clones on record, 80% to 90% of them singletons. About 1.9% of the sample goes to the ten largest clones. The sample taken for sequencing was peripheral blood. These receptors all come from a man aged 18 to 30 who had recovered from COVID-19.

The chain combines TRBV5-6 with TRBJ1-2; 9 nucleotides line up with TRBD1. V was pared by 5 bases and J by 4 bases, with 12 bases of the junction left unmatched. The CDR3 consists of 16 residues. Germline CDR1 and CDR2: SGHDT and YYEEEE. The CDR3 here is CASRLWTGAGFYGYTF. CDR3 nucleotide sequence: TGTGCCAGCAGACTTTGGACAGGGGCTGGGTTCTATGGCTACACCTTC.

This clone came up a few times. The chain couples TRBV6-1 to TRBJ1-1; D might be TRBD1 (6 bases). The CDR3 is 15 amino acids. Between the trimmed V and J ends, which lost 4 bases and 6 bases, there was a span of 18 bases. Germline V lookup: CDR1 MNHNS, CDR2 SASEGT. The CDR3 loop is CASSGDRRRIAEAFF. For the CDR3, the DNA is TGTGCCAGCAGTGGAGACAGGAGACGGATCGCTGAAGCTTTCTTT.

The chain joins TRBV28 to TRBJ2-3; 7 bases are shared with TRBD2. Germline assignment: CDR1 MDHEN and CDR2 SYDVKM. V lost 3 bases to trimming and J lost 0 bases; unmatched junction nucleotides: 3. CDR3 length: 15 residues. CDR3 loop: CASSFSGPSTDTQYF. The CDR3 DNA sequence: TGTGCCAGCAGTTTTAGCGGGCCCAGCACAGATACGCAGTATTTT.

The chain joins TRBV11-1 to TRBJ2-1; 8 nucleotides agree with TRBD1. The germline gives CDR1 SGHAT, CDR2 FQDESV (reference sequence). V lost 7 bases, J lost 3 bases, and 8 bases stayed unmatched. CDR3 length: 15 amino acids. The CDR3 coding sequence is TGTGCCAGCAACGAAAGACAGGGGTTCTACAATGAGCAGTTCTTC. As protein: CASNERQGFYNEQFF. The variable domain in full, with the rest retrieved from reference TRBV11-1 and TRBJ2-1, is EAEVAQSPRYKITEKSQAVAFWCDPISGHATLYWYRQILGQGPELLVQFQDESVVDDSQLPKDRFSAERLKGVDSTLKIQPAELGDSAMYLCASNERQGFYNEQFFGPGTRLTVL.

CDR3: CASSPRGDGYTF. The CDR3 region has the DNA TGTGCCAGCAGTCCCCGCGGGGATGGCTACACCTTC. The gene calls are TRBV28 and TRBJ1-2; D unresolved. CDR1 is MDHEN and CDR2 is SYDVKM in the germline V gene. This CDR3 spans 12 amino acids. Trimming cost V 5 bases and J 6 bases, with 10 bases left between them.